This T cell receptor (beta chain) appears in the sequencing data of a study of T cell responses to AZD1222 COVID-19 vaccine. Remarks on this clone: The antigen remains unidentified.

Profiled with immunoSEQ multiplex PCR; TCRdb holds only in-frame clones, not every one. The table records 130,000 or so clones, around 84% of them present only once. Whole-study findings and limits: The CD4 TCRs associated with vaccination extended across spike and predominated at 160-218 and 743-854. Epitopes outside B.1.351 and B.1.1.7 mutated regions reportedly drew nearly half of spike TCRs. White British donors predominated, females outnumbered males, and clonal diversity was possibly underestimated.

The CDR3 has 16 residues. V lost 0 bases, J lost 4 bases, and 14 bases lay in between. The germline V gene encodes CDR1 KGHDR and CDR2 SFDVKD. This receptor was identified in an adult in good health. The V and J genes are TRBV24-1 and TRBJ1-2; D is unresolved. Sequenced here: peripheral blood, sampled on day 0 of AZD1222 vaccination. The DNA of the CDR3 is TGTGCCACCAGTGATTTGGAGCCGGGTGGGTTCTATGGCTACACCTTC. It codes for CATSDLEPGGFYGYTF.